What follows are 11 T cell receptor beta chains derived from one specimen sequenced in a study of T cells after posttransplantation cyclophosphamide. Clones were sequenced by immunoSEQ multiplex PCR, and TCRdb holds only the in-frame ones, with some missing. The table has approximately 52,000 clones, roughly 86% seen once. The sample taken for sequencing was PBMCs. The receptors were sampled from a man aged 25 to 40 with a blood cancer, CMV-positive, and with a related stem cell donor.

The chain uses TRBV18 and TRBJ1-5; a weak D match, TRBD1 (6 bases). CDR1 and CDR2 (germline): KGHSH, LQKENI. The CDR3 totals 16 residues. V lost 3 bases, J lost 5 bases, and 17 bases lay in between. CDR3 residues: CASSPEQGEADQPQHF. As DNA, the CDR3 is TGTGCCAGCTCACCTGAACAGGGTGAGGCCGATCAGCCCCAGCATTTT.

This clone was found once. The rearrangement uses TRBV18 and TRBJ1-5; 8 bases agree with TRBD1. V was pared by 2 bases and J by 7 bases, with 4 bases of the junction left unmatched. Germline V gene lookup returns CDR1 KGHSH and CDR2 LQKENI. CDR3 size: 14 residues. The CDR3 region is CASSPTGGQQPQHF. In DNA, the CDR3 is TGTGCCAGCTCACCAACAGGGGGGCAACAGCCCCAGCATTTT. The complete variable domain, with remaining parts taken from reference TRBV18 and TRBJ1-5, reads NAGVMQNPRHLVRRRGQEARLRCSPMKGHSHVYWYRQLPEEGLKFMVYLQKENIIDESGMPKERFSAEFPKEGPSILRIQQVVRGDSAAYFCASSPTGGQQPQHFGDGTRLSIL.

The chain recombines TRBV19 with TRBJ2-7; D is undetermined. This CDR3 spans 12 amino acids. CDR1 is LNHDA and CDR2 is SQIVND in the germline V gene (reference sequence). Between the trimmed V and J ends, which lost 5 bases and 5 bases, there was a span of 10 bases. Here the CDR3 reads CASSPPSDEQYF. As DNA, the CDR3 is TGTGCCAGTAGTCCCCCTTCGGACGAGCAGTACTTC.

V and J are TRBV5-4 and TRBJ1-2; D is perhaps TRBD1 (5 bases). The CDR3 length is 13 residues. V lost 4 bases, J lost 7 bases, and 14 bases lay in between. The germline gives CDR1 SGHNT, CDR2 YYREEE (reference sequence). The CDR3 protein is CASSPSGILGYTF. The CDR3 DNA reads TGTGCCAGCAGCCCTTCAGGGATCCTTGGCTACACCTTC.

The chain uses TRBV4-1 and TRBJ2-1, with D perhaps TRBD2 (6 bases). The V gene lost 8 bases and the J gene lost 9 bases, with 11 bases spanning the gap. Germline-derived CDR1 and CDR2 are MGHRA and YSYEKL. The CDR3 is 11 amino acids. This chain's CDR3 is CASVEGGEQFF. The CDR3 coding sequence is TGCGCCAGCGTCGAGGGAGGTGAGCAGTTCTTC.

The chain has TRBV6-6 and TRBJ2-2, with D perhaps TRBD2 (6 bases). V lost 2 bases and J 5 bases, leaving 9 bases between the germline ends. Germline CDR1 reads MNHNY; CDR2 reads SVGAGI (reference sequence). This CDR3 spans 14 amino acids. As DNA, the CDR3 is TGTGCCAGCAGTTACGGCCGGGAGACCGGGGAGCTGTTTTTT. Translation gives CASSYGRETGELFF.

As DNA, the CDR3 is TGCAGCGTCGGACAGGGTCAACGGGAGCAGTACTTC. It translates to CSVGQGQREQYF. The V and J genes are TRBV29-1 and TRBJ2-7, with 8 bases matching TRBD1. The CDR3 is 12 residues long. V lost 6 bases, J lost 7 bases, and 8 bases stayed unmatched. Per germline, CDR1 SQVTM and CDR2 ANQGSEA.

The count of this clone is one. The chain combines TRBV7-9 with TRBJ2-7; TRBD1 agrees at 7 bases. This CDR3 spans 15 amino acids. V gave up 4 bases and J gave up 3 bases; unmatched junction bases: 9. Germline assignment: CDR1 SEHNR and CDR2 FQNEAQ (reference sequence). CDR3 sequence (DNA): TGTGCCAGCAGCTCCTATTCGGGACAGAACTACGAGCAGTACTTC. This sequence encodes CASSSYSGQNYEQYF.

This chain uses TRBV11-1 with TRBJ2-1, with D tentatively TRBD1 (6 bases). The length of the CDR3 is 13 residues. Germline lookup yields CDR1 SGHAT and CDR2 FQDESV (reference sequence). Trimming removed 4 bases at V and 8 bases at J, with 12 bases between. CDR3 protein: CASSYHRAHEQFF. The DNA of the CDR3 is TGTGCCAGCAGCTACCACAGGGCACATGAGCAGTTCTTC. Full variable domain (rest looked up from reference TRBV11-1 and TRBJ2-1): EAEVAQSPRYKITEKSQAVAFWCDPISGHATLYWYRQILGQGPELLVQFQDESVVDDSQLPKDRFSAERLKGVDSTLKIQPAELGDSAMYLCASSYHRAHEQFFGPGTRLTVL.

The chain is built from TRBV29-1 and TRBJ2-1; a possible D gene is TRBD1 (6 bases). The V gene lost 7 bases and the J gene lost 2 bases, with 15 bases spanning the gap. This CDR3 is built from 14 residues. CDR1 is SQVTM and CDR2 is ANQGSEA in the germline V gene. CDR3 amino acids: CSAPWQGTYNEQFF. The CDR3 DNA sequence: TGCAGCGCCCCTTGGCAGGGGACCTACAATGAGCAGTTCTTC.

The V call is TRBV4-2, the J call TRBJ2-3, with a weak D call TRBD2 (5 bases). CDR1 LGHNA and CDR2 YNFKEQ come from the germline V gene. V was clipped by 2 bases and J by 0 bases, with 12 bases between them. CDR3 length equals 16 residues. The CDR3 protein is CASSQPFRTSTDTQYF. As DNA, the CDR3 is TGTGCCAGCAGCCAACCCTTTCGGACTAGCACAGATACGCAGTATTTT.